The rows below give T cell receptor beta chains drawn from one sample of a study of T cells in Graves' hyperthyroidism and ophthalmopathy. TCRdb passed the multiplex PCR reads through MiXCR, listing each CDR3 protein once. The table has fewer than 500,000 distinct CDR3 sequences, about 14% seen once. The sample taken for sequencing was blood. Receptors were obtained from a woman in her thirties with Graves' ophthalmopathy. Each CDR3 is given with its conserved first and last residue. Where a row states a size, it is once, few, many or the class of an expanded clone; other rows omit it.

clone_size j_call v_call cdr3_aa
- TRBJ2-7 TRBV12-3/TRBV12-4 CASSFQGARIGEQYF
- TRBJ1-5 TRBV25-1 CASSESNNQPQHF
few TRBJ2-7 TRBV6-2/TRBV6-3 CASSAPGQGVHEQYF
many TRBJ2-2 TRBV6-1 CAGDRDRGSGELFF
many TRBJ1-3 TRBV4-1 CASSQGQGPRSGNTIYF
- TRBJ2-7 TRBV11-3 CASSARDPGLGEQYF
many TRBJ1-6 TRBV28 CASTPGGAGNSPLHF
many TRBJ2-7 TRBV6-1 CASNKFSGGPSYEQYF
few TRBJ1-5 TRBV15 CATSRDGGSNQPRHF
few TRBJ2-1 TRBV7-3 CASSLATGSLNVQFF
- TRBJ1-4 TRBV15 CATSRDRRDEKLFF
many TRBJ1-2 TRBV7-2 CASSFGRGSLDGYTF
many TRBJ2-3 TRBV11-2 CASSLTSGSTDTQYF
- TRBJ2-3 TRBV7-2 CASSELVGPFPDTQYF
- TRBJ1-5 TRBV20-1 CSARKQTADSNQPQHF
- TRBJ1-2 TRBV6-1 CASSEDGDYGYTF
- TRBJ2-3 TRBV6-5 CASSYLGGWRTDTQYF
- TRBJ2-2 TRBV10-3 CAISRQARFGTGELFF
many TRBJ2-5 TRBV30 CAWNRQVETQYF
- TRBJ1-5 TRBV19 CASSMRGGRQPQHF
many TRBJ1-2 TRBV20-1 CSARLGGVGDGYTF
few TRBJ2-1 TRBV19 CASSMTRRGSNEQFF
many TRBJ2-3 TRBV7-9 CASSHQGTLDRASTDTQYF
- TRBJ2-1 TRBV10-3 CAIKLAGSYNEQFF
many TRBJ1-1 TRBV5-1 CASRSGTELEAFF
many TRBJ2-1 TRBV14 CASSQYDISSGFNEQFF
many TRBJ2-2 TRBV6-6 CASSYWLPNTGELFF
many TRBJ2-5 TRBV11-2 CASSLGGFETQYF
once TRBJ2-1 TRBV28 CASSSTGVEQFF
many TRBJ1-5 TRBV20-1 CSARVRPINQPQHF
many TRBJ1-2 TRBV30 CAWSPGPAGYGYTF
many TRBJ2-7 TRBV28 CASSFPGTPYEQYF
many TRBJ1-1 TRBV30 CAWIAGGLLNTEAFF
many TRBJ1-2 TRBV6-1 CASSGDVPYGGYTF
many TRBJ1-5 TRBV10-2 CASSPWWVGVGNQPQHF
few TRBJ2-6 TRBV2 CASSGDLGSGANVLTF
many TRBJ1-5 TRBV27 CASSPEQWSNQPQHF
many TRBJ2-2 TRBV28 CASSFHYRTGDTGELFF
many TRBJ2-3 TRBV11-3 CASSAIGKDTDTQYF
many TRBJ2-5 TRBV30 CAVALGETQYF
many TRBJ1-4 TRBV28 CASSSPTVTEKLFF
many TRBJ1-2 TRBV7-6 CASSLSLEYGYTF
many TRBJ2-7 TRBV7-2 CASSLFPEPPSVQYF
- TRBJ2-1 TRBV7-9 CASSPTSSNEQFF
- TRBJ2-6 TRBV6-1 CASSELGAGANVLTF
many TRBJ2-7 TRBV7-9 CASSYTGTGGSYEQYF
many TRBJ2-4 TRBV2 CACKGGLAKNIQYF
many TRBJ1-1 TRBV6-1 CASSFREVNTEAFF
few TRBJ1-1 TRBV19 CASSTRYPGPYTEAFF
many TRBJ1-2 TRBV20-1 CSARDLGDGYTF
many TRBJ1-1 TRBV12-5 CASGYTANTEAFF
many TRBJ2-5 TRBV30 CAWSVEITETQYF
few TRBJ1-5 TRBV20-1 CSASYQGLSNQPQHF
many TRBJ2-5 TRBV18 CASSLQRQGAETQYF
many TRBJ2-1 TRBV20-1 CSARRSTGDEQFF
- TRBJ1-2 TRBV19 CASRYGGNFDGYTF
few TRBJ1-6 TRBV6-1 CASQTGDYSPLHF